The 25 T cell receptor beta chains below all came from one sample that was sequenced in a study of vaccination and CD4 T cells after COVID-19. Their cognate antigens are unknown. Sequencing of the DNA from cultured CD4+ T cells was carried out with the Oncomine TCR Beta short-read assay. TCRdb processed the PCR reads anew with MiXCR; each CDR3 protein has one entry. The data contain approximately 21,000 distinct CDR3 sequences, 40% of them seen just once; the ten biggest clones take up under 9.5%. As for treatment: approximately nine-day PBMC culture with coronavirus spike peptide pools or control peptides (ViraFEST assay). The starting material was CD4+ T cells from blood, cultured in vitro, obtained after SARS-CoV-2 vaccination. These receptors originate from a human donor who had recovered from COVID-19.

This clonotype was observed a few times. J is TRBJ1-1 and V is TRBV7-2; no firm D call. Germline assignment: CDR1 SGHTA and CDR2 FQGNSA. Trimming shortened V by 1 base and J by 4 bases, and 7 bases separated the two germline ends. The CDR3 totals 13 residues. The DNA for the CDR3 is TGTGCCAGCAGCTTAGGATCGGGCACTGAAGCTTTCTTT. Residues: CASSLGSGTEAFF.

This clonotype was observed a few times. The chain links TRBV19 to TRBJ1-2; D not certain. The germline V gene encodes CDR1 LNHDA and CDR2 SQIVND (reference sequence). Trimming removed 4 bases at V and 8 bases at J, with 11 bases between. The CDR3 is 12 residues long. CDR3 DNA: TGTGCCAGTAGTACTCCCCTAGGCGGCTACACCTTC. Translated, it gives CASSTPLGGYTF.

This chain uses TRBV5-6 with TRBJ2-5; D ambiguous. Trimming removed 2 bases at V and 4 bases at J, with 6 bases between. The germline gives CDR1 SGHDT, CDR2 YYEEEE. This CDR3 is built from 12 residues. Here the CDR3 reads CASSLLSETQYF. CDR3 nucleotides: TGTGCCAGCAGCTTATTGTCAGAGACCCAGTACTTC.

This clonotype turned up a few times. The CDR3 spells CASSQEPGTDTQYF. The DNA for the CDR3 is TGCGCCAGCAGCCAAGAACCGGGAACAGATACGCAGTATTTT. The chain couples TRBV4-3 to TRBJ2-3, with a tentative D call TRBD2 (5 bases). The CDR3 sequence is 14 residues long. The V gene lost 0 bases and the J gene lost 3 bases, with 7 bases spanning the gap. Germline CDR1 LGHNA, CDR2 YSLEER.

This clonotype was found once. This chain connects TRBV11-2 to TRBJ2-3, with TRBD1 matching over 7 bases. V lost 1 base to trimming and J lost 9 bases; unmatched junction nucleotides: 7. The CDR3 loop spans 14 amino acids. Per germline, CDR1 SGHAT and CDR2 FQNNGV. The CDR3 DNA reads TGTGCCAGCAGCTTAGGTCAGGGGGTATACACGCAGTATTTT. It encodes CASSLGQGVYTQYF.

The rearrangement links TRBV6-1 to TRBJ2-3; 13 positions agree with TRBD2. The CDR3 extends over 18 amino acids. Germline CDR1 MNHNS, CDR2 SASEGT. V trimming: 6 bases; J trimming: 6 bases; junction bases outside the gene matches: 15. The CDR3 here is CASSPPGRLAGGMDTQYF. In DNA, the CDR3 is TGTGCCAGCAGCCCGCCTGGGCGACTAGCGGGGGGAATGGATACGCAGTATTTT.

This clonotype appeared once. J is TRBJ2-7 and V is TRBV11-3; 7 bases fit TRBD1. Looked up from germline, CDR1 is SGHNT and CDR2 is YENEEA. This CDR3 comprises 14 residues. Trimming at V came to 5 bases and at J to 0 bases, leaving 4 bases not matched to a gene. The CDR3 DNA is TGTGCCAGCAGCCAATGGGACAGCTCCTACGAGCAGTACTTC. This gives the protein CASSQWDSSYEQYF.

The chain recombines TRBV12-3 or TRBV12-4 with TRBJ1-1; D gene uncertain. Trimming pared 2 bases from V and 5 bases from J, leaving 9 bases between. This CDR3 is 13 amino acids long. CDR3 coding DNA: TGTGCCAGCAGTTTAACGGGTCGGACTGAAGCTTTCTTT. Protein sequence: CASSLTGRTEAFF.

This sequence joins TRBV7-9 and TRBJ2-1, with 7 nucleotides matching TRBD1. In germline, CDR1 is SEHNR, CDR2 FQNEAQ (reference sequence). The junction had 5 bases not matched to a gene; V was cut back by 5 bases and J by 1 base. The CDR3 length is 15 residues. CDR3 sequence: CASSHRQGSYNEQFF. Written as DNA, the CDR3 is TGTGCCAGCAGCCATCGACAGGGTTCCTACAATGAGCAGTTCTTC.

CDR3 bases: TGCAGTGCTAATCTCGGGGAGACCCAGTACTTC. Translating it yields CSANLGETQYF. This chain connects TRBV20-1 to TRBJ2-5; D remains unclear. The CDR3 is made up of 11 amino acids. The germline CDR1 and CDR2 sequences are DFQATT and SNEGSKA (reference sequence). The V end lost 4 bases, the J end lost 5 bases, and 8 bases lay between the germline ends.

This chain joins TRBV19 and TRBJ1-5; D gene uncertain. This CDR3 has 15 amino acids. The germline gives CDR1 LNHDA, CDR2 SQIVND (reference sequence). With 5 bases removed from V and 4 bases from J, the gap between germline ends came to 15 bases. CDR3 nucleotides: TGTGCCAGTAGTGAGGTGAGGGTGGGGAATCAGCCCCAGCATTTT. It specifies CASSEVRVGNQPQHF. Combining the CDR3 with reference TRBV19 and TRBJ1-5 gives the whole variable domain DGGITQSPKYLFRKEGQNVTLSCEQNLNHDAMYWYRQDPGQGLRLIYYSQIVNDFQKGDIAEGYSVSREKKESFPLTVTSAQKNPTAFYLCASSEVRVGNQPQHFGDGTRLSIL.

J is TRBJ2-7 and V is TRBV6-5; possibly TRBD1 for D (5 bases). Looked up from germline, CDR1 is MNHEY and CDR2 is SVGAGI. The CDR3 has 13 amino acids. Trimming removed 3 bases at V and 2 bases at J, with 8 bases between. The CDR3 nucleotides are TGTGCCAGCAGTTATCCAGGGACCTACGAGCAGTACTTC. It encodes CASSYPGTYEQYF.

CDR3 sequence reads: CSFSGVGPLNTEAFF. The CDR3 coding sequence is TGCAGCTTCTCTGGCGTGGGACCGTTGAACACTGAAGCTTTCTTT. The gene calls are TRBV29-1 and TRBJ1-1, with D tentatively TRBD1 (5 bases). Germline lookup yields CDR1 SQVTM and CDR2 ANQGSEA. CDR3 length equals 15 residues. Trimming removed 8 bases at V and 0 bases at J, with 19 bases between.

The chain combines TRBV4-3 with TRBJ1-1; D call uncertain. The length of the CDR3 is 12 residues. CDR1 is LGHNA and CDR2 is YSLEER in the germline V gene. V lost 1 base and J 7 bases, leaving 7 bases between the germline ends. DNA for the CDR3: TGCGCCAGCAGCCAAGTGGGAGGTGAAGCTTTCTTT. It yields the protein CASSQVGGEAFF.

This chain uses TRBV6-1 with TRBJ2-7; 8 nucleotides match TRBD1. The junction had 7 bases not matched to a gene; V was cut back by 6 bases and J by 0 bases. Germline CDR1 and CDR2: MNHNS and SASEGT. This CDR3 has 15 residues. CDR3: CASRSTGGSSYEQYF. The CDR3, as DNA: TGTGCCAGCAGGTCTACAGGGGGGAGCTCCTACGAGCAGTACTTC.

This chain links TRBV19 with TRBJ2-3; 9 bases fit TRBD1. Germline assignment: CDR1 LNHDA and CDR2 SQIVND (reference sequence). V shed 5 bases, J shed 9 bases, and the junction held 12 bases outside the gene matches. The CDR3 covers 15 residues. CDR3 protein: CASSQPGTGKKTQYF. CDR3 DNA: TGTGCCAGTAGTCAGCCCGGGACAGGGAAAAAGACGCAGTATTTT.

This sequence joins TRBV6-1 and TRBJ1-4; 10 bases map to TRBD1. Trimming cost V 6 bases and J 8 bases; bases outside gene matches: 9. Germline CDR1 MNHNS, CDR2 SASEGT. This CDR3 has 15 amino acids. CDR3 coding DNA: TGTGCCAGCAGCCCCCCCGGGACAGGGGAGGAAAAACTGTTTTTT. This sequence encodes CASSPPGTGEEKLFF.

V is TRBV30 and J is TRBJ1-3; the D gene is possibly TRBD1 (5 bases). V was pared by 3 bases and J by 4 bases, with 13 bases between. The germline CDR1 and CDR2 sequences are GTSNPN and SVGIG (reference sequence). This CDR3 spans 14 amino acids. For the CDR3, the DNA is TGTGCCTGGAGGGACGAGGGGTTCGGAAACACCATATATTTT. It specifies CAWRDEGFGNTIYF.

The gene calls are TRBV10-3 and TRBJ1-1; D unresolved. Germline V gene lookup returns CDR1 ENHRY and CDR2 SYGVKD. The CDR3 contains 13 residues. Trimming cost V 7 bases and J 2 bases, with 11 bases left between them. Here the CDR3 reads CAITQKVNTEAFF. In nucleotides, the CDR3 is TGTGCCATCACCCAAAAGGTAAACACTGAAGCTTTCTTT.

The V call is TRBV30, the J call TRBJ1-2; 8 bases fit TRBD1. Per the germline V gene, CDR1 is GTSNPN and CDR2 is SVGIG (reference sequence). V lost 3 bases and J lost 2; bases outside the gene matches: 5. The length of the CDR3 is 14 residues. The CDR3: CAWRGTGSNYGYTF. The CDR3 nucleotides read TGTGCCTGGAGGGGGACAGGATCGAACTATGGCTACACCTTC.

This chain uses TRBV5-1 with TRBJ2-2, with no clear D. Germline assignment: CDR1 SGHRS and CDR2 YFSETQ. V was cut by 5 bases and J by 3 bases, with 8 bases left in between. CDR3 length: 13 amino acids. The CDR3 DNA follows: TGCGCCAGCAGATCCCGGGACACCGGGGAGCTGTTTTTT. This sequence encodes CASRSRDTGELFF.

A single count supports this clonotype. For the CDR3, the DNA is TGCAGTGCTAGGTCGTTGACGGGGGGGCCTGGGGCCAACGTCCTGACTTTC. Amino acid sequence: CSARSLTGGPGANVLTF. J is TRBJ2-6 and V is TRBV20-1, with TRBD2 identical over 8 bases. This CDR3 spans 17 amino acids. V lost 3 bases, J lost 2 bases, and 9 bases stayed unmatched. CDR1 and CDR2 (germline): DFQATT, SNEGSKA (reference sequence).

The CDR3 is CASSPPTDTQYF. In nucleotides, the CDR3 is TGTGCCAGCAGTCCCCCCACAGATACGCAGTATTTT. This sequence joins TRBV6-2 or TRBV6-3 and TRBJ2-3; D is unresolved. This CDR3 spans 12 amino acids. The V gene's germline CDR1 is MNHEY and CDR2 SVGEGT. V lost 5 bases and J 2 bases, leaving 5 bases between the germline ends.

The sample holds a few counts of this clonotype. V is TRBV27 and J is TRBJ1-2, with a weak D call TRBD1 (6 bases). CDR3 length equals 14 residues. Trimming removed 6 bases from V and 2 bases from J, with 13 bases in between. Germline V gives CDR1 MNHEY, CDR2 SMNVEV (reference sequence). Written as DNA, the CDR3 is TGTGCCAGCAGCCGCGCAGGGGCCAACTATGGCTACACCTTC. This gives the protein CASSRAGANYGYTF.

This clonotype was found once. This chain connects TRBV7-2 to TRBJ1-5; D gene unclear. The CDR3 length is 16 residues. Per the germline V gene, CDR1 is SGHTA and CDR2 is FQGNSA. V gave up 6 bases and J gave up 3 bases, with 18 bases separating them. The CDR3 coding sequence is TGTGCCAGCAGGAGCATACCGCGGTGCAACAATCAGCCCCAGCATTTT. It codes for CASRSIPRCNNQPQHF.